A single sample gave rise to the 9 T cell receptor beta chains below, sequenced in a study of OX40 agonist ivuxolimab in advanced cancers. Sequencing was performed with immunoSEQ multiplex PCR; in TCRdb, only in-frame clones are kept and a portion is missing. The sample has about 20,000 clones, less than 90% seen once. The sequences come from CD4+ or CD8+ T cells sorted from blood, collected in a trial of the OX40 agonist ivuxolimab. Receptors were obtained from an adult with an advanced solid tumor such as melanoma, head and neck, liver or kidney cancer.

This chain's CDR3 is CASSLPGGMGTEAFF. In nucleotides, the CDR3 is TGTGCCAGCAGCCTTCCCGGGGGAATGGGCACTGAAGCTTTCTTT. This chain connects TRBV5-4 to TRBJ1-1, with a weak D call TRBD1 (5 bases). The CDR3 extends over 15 amino acids. Per germline, CDR1 SGHNT and CDR2 YYREEE (reference sequence). The V end lost 4 bases, the J end lost 4 bases, and 17 bases lay between the germline ends.

The chain has TRBV27 and TRBJ2-3; TRBD2 agrees at 8 bases. The CDR3 spans 15 residues. The germline V gene encodes CDR1 MNHEY and CDR2 SMNVEV (reference sequence). Losses at the gene ends were 5 bases for V and 2 bases for J; bases not matched to a gene: 6. The CDR3 sequence is CASSVRAGATDTQYF. DNA for the CDR3: TGTGCCAGCAGTGTACGAGCGGGAGCCACAGATACGCAGTATTTT.

The CDR3 is CASRPGGAYNEQFF. In DNA form, the CDR3 reads TGTGCCAGCCGCCCAGGGGGAGCCTACAATGAGCAGTTCTTC. The chain uses TRBV6-5 and TRBJ2-1; 7 nucleotides line up with TRBD1. This CDR3 contains 14 residues. Germline-derived CDR1 and CDR2 are MNHEY and SVGAGI. The ends lost 8 bases at V and 2 bases at J; junction bases unmatched: 6.

V and J are TRBV10-3 and TRBJ1-5; the match to TRBD1 covers 9 bases. V was clipped by 3 bases and J by 4 bases; unmatched bases: 1. The length of the CDR3 is 14 residues. Germline-derived CDR1 and CDR2 are ENHRY and SYGVKD. The DNA for the CDR3 is TGTGCCATCAGTGACGACAGGGGGAATCAGCCCCAGCATTTT. Its translation is CAISDDRGNQPQHF.

Notes on this clone: At one end the junction does not follow the germline gene, possibly because of a read error. The chain couples TRBV7-7 to TRBJ2-5, with a weak D call TRBD1 (5 bases). CDR1 SSHAT and CDR2 FNYEAQ come from the germline V gene (reference sequence). The CDR3 is made up of 13 amino acids. CDR3 DNA: TGTGCTAGCAGCCAGGGCCTGGAAGAGACCCAGTACTTC. Translation gives CASSQGLEETQYF.

The chain combines TRBV11-2 with TRBJ2-7; no reliable D call. The germline V gene has CDR1 SGHAT and CDR2 FQNNGV. The V end lost 5 bases, the J end lost 6 bases, and 17 bases lay between the germline ends. The length of the CDR3 is 14 residues. In DNA, the CDR3 is TGTGCCAGCAGCCCCGGACCAGAGCCCCTCGAGCAGTACTTC. It codes for CASSPGPEPLEQYF. Variable domain in full (rest from reference TRBV11-2 and TRBJ2-7): EAGVAQSPRYKIIEKRQSVAFWCNPISGHATLYWYQQILGQGPKLLIQFQNNGVVDDSQLPKDRFSAERLKGVDSTLKIQPAKLEDSAVYLCASSPGPEPLEQYFGPGTRLTVT.

The chain couples TRBV5-1 to TRBJ2-1; D may match TRBD1 or TRBD2 (6 bases each). The CDR3 is 16 residues long. Trimming stripped 4 bases from V and 0 bases from J, with 14 bases between. CDR1 is SGHRS and CDR2 is YFSETQ in the germline V gene. CDR3 sequence: CASSLKGGGSYNEQFF. The CDR3 bases are TGCGCCAGCAGCCTAAAAGGGGGAGGCTCCTACAATGAGCAGTTCTTC.

The CDR3 DNA sequence: TGTGCCAGCAGCTTAGGCCAGAATCAGCCCCAGCATTTT. It specifies CASSLGQNQPQHF. The chain combines TRBV7-2 with TRBJ1-5; D is unclear. V was pared by 1 base and J by 4 bases, with 5 bases between. The CDR3 runs to 13 residues. Germline loops: CDR1 SGHTA, CDR2 FQGNSA.

V is TRBV5-1 and J is TRBJ1-1; 10 nucleotides match TRBD1. Losses at the gene ends were 3 bases for V and 5 bases for J; bases not matched to a gene: 7. CDR3 size: 15 residues. The germline CDR1 and CDR2 sequences are SGHRS and YFSETQ. This CDR3 reads CASSSPGTGVTEAFF. Here the CDR3 DNA reads TGCGCCAGCAGCTCGCCCGGGACAGGGGTTACTGAAGCTTTCTTT.